Shown below are 2 T cell receptor beta chains from a single sample sequenced in a study of cytomegalovirus exposure and HLA in healthy donors. The PCR used 60 Vbeta and 13 Jbeta primers. Clones were read by immunoSEQ multiplex PCR, and TCRdb kept only the in-frame ones, dropping some. The table lists 100,000 to 150,000 clones, roughly 79% of them singletons. Input material: PBMCs. The receptor source for this set is a boy aged 2 to 10 in good health and CMV-seronegative.

The chain carries TRBV10-1 and TRBJ1-1; 11 nucleotides line up with TRBD1. Germline-derived CDR1 and CDR2 are WNHNN and SYGVQD (reference sequence). The V segment lost 0 bases and the J segment 10 bases; nucleotides outside the gene matches: 7. The CDR3 runs 15 residues. The CDR3 loop reads CASSESGTGGRIAFF. The CDR3 DNA reads TGCGCCAGCAGTGAGTCCGGGACAGGGGGGCGCATAGCTTTCTTT.

The V and J genes are TRBV5-1 and TRBJ1-2; 8 bases fit TRBD1. The junction had 13 bases not matched to a gene; V was cut back by 3 bases and J by 3 bases. The CDR3 runs to 17 residues. CDR1 is SGHRS and CDR2 is YFSETQ in the germline V gene. CDR3: CASSYTGGKVFDYGYTF. CDR3 nucleotide sequence: TGCGCCAGCAGCTACACAGGGGGAAAGGTGTTCGACTATGGCTACACCTTC.